Listed below are T cell receptor beta chains from one sample, sequenced in a study of cytomegalovirus exposure and HLA in healthy donors. Using immunoSEQ multiplex PCR, the repertoire was profiled, and TCRdb retains in-frame clones only, with some absent. The sample shows 200,000 to 250,000 clones, about four fifths of them seen only once. The specimen sequenced was PBMCs. The receptors were gathered from a man aged 25-45 years in good health and CMV-seronegative. The CDR3 runs from the conserved cysteine through the conserved F or W. A D gene is named only where the DNA matches it firmly.

J: TRBJ2-7
D: TRBD2
V: TRBV28
CDR3: CASTPGTSGGTEQYF

J: TRBJ1-4
D: TRBD1
V: TRBV7-9
CDR3: CASSTRTGRQPTNEKLFF

J: TRBJ1-4
D: .
V: TRBV13
CDR3: CASSLKGATNEKLFF

J: TRBJ2-5
D: TRBD1
V: TRBV5-6
CDR3: CASSLQGDQETQYF

J: TRBJ1-1
D: TRBD1
V: TRBV11-1
CDR3: CASSLALQGAEAFF

J: TRBJ1-2
D: TRBD1
V: TRBV9
CDR3: CASSPSDRVSYGYTF

J: TRBJ2-5
D: TRBD2
V: TRBV5-1
CDR3: CASSSSGLAGGKETQYF

J: TRBJ1-4
D: TRBD1
V: TRBV14
CDR3: CASSPQGAGEKLFF

J: TRBJ2-1
D: TRBD1
V: TRBV28
CDR3: CASSLARGLDEQFF

J: TRBJ2-3
D: TRBD2
V: TRBV11-2
CDR3: CASSPPVGGNTDTQYF

J: TRBJ2-3
D: .
V: TRBV18
CDR3: CASSPTGGKADTQYF

J: TRBJ2-1
D: .
V: TRBV7-8
CDR3: CASSLLTRASSYNEQFF

J: TRBJ2-3
D: TRBD2
V: TRBV5-1
CDR3: CASSLAQRGGTDTQYF

J: TRBJ2-3
D: .
V: TRBV19
CDR3: CASSLRGDTSTDTQYF

J: TRBJ1-4
D: TRBD1
V: TRBV19
CDR3: CASSTGTGGVEEKLFF

J: TRBJ1-3
D: .
V: TRBV7-9
CDR3: CASSLLSSSGNTIYF

J: TRBJ1-2
D: .
V: TRBV2
CDR3: CASSEDYRSYTF

J: TRBJ2-2
D: .
V: TRBV7-8
CDR3: CASSTMPNGLITGELFF

J: TRBJ2-3
D: TRBD1
V: TRBV5-4
CDR3: CASSLGTGGRTDTQYF

J: TRBJ1-1
D: TRBD1
V: TRBV10-3
CDR3: CAISEPWDRNTEAFF

J: TRBJ1-2
D: .
V: TRBV12-2
CDR3: CASTNREDGYTF

J: TRBJ2-5
D: .
V: TRBV7-8
CDR3: CASSLVLLAAETQYF

J: TRBJ1-6
D: .
V: TRBV7-2
CDR3: CASTVSYNSPLHF

J: TRBJ2-7
D: .
V: TRBV2
CDR3: CASSGELYEQYF

J: TRBJ1-5
D: TRBD1
V: TRBV28
CDR3: CASSLRGLGNQPQHF

J: TRBJ2-5
D: .
V: TRBV7-9
CDR3: CASSFIAEAGRETQYF

J: TRBJ2-3
D: .
V: TRBV25-1
CDR3: CASTAGLGTHTQYF

J: TRBJ2-3
D: TRBD2
V: TRBV5-4
CDR3: CASSLEISGGLKDTQYF

J: TRBJ1-2
D: .
V: TRBV7-9
CDR3: CASSQILAISYTF

J: TRBJ2-1
D: .
V: TRBV5-4
CDR3: CASSLGQSSYNEQFF

J: TRBJ1-2
D: TRBD1
V: TRBV7-3
CDR3: CASSSGTGIGYTF

J: TRBJ1-1
D: TRBD1
V: TRBV7-3
CDR3: CASSKGPWTGGANTEAFF

J: TRBJ1-3
D: .
V: TRBV5-5
CDR3: CASSSTGPGNTIYF

J: TRBJ1-3
D: .
V: TRBV9
CDR3: CASSVSGQMNSGNTIYF

J: TRBJ1-1
D: .
V: TRBV6-1
CDR3: CASSEIIAEAFF

J: TRBJ2-5
D: .
V: TRBV5-1
CDR3: CASSAGLETQYF

J: TRBJ2-5
D: TRBD2
V: TRBV9
CDR3: CASSVDSGGAIETQYF

J: TRBJ1-1
D: .
V: TRBV18
CDR3: CATLKSSHEKAFF

J: TRBJ2-3
D: .
V: TRBV19
CDR3: CASSLDPQGPKDTQYF

J: TRBJ2-7
D: TRBD2
V: TRBV28
CDR3: CASRASGESSYEQYF